Listed below are T cell receptor beta chains from one sample, sequenced in a study of blood T cell repertoires in COVID-19. Assay: immunoSEQ multiplex PCR; the TCRdb copy retains only in-frame clones and omits some. The table has roughly 140,000 clones, more than 75% seen once; the top ten hold 4% to 5%. Material: peripheral blood. The source of these receptors is a woman older than 75 with acute or convalescent COVID-19. The CDR3 runs from the conserved cysteine through the conserved F or W.

j_call	v_call	cdr3_aa
TRBJ2-3	TRBV10-2	CASSEDYQLDTQYF
TRBJ2-7	TRBV5-1	CASSSGSPLLEQYF
TRBJ2-3	TRBV29-1	CSVAGRQLFLLDTQYF
TRBJ2-7	TRBV7-6	CASSLVAGNPNYEQYF
TRBJ1-5	TRBV2	CASSLGSGVGQPQHF
TRBJ2-6	TRBV21-1	CASMVDRDTNSGANVLTF
TRBJ1-5	TRBV19	CASSIKNREHQPQHF
TRBJ1-2	TRBV20-1	CSASFLPKGQGLYGYTF
TRBJ2-1	TRBV13	CASSLYSYNEQFF
TRBJ2-3	TRBV2	CASSWGPDTQYF
TRBJ1-2	TRBV6-5	CASSYGTEYPYGYTF
TRBJ1-1	TRBV3-1/TRBV3-2	CASSQALWQGVAFF
TRBJ1-5	TRBV28	CASSPDIYQPQHF
TRBJ2-1	TRBV5-1	CASSFRLAGVDNEQFF
TRBJ1-4	TRBV19	CASRRGQGNEKLFF
TRBJ2-3	TRBV27	CASSFLDRWSTDTQYF
TRBJ2-1	TRBV4-1	CASSQGLAGVYEQFF
TRBJ2-5	TRBV10-3	CAIRETGLSETQYF